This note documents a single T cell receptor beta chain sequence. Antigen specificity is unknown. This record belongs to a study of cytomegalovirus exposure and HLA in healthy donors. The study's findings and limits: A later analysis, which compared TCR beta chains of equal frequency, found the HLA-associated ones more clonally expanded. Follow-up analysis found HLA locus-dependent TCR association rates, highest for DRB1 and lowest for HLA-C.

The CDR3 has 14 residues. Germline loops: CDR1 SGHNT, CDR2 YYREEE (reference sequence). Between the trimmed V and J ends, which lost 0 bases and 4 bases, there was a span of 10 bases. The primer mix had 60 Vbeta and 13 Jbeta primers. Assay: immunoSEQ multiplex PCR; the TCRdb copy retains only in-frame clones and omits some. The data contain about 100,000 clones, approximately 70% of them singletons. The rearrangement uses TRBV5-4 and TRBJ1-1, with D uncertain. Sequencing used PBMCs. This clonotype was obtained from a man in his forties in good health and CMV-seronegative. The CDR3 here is CASSLVTGSTEAFF. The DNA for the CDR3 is TGTGCCAGCAGCTTGGTTACGGGTAGCACTGAAGCTTTCTTT. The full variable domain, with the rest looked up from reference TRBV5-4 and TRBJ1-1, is ETGVTQSPTHLIKTRGQQVTLRCSSQSGHNTVSWYQQALGQGPQFIFQYYREEENGRGNFPPRFSGLQFPNYSSELNVNALELDDSALYLCASSLVTGSTEAFFGQGTRLTVV.